The rows below give T cell receptor beta chains drawn from one sample of a study of T cell responses to AZD1222 COVID-19 vaccine. Sequencing used immunoSEQ multiplex PCR; TCRdb keeps in-frame clones, though not all of them. The table has about 160,000 clones, approximately 90% seen once. The input for sequencing was peripheral blood, taken on day 0 of AZD1222 vaccination. All receptors come from an adult in good health. CDR3s include the opening cysteine and the closing phenylalanine or tryptophan. The order of the fields is J gene, D gene, clone size, V gene, CDR3 protein, CDR3 DNA. A D gene is named only where the DNA matches it firmly. Clone size is stated in some rows and not others, as once, few, many or a class when expanded.

>TRBJ2-7|TRBD2|.|TRBV28
CASRRTSGSRYYEQYF
TGTGCCAGCAGGCGGACTAGCGGGAGTCGTTACTACGAGCAGTACTTC
>TRBJ2-3|.|.|TRBV7-8
CASSLRLLDGDTQYF
TGTGCCAGCAGCTTAAGACTCCTTGATGGGGATACGCAGTATTTT
>TRBJ2-1|TRBD1|.|TRBV2
CASSEDRGGNEQFF
TGTGCCAGCAGTGAGGACAGGGGCGGGAATGAGCAGTTCTTC
>TRBJ2-1|TRBD2|.|TRBV9
CASSEASGRANEQFF
TGTGCCAGCAGCGAGGCTAGCGGGAGGGCCAATGAGCAGTTCTTC
>TRBJ2-7|.|few|TRBV5-5
CASSLGGTSPYEQYF
TGTGCCAGCAGCTTGGGCGGAACTTCTCCCTACGAGCAGTACTTC
>TRBJ1-1|.|.|TRBV18
CASSQLPTNTEAFF
TGTGCCAGCTCACAATTACCCACGAACACTGAAGCTTTCTTT
>TRBJ2-7|TRBD1|.|TRBV5-4
CASSPRSGQGAIVQYF
TGTGCCAGCAGCCCCCGGTCGGGACAGGGGGCTATAGTGCAGTACTTC
>TRBJ2-5|TRBD2|.|TRBV28
CASSSSGRALTIETQYF
TGTGCCAGCAGTTCTAGCGGGAGGGCCCTTACTATTGAGACCCAGTACTTC
>TRBJ2-1|.|.|TRBV5-4
CASSFDRSSYNEQFF
TGTGCCAGCAGCTTCGACAGGAGCTCCTACAATGAGCAGTTCTTC
>TRBJ1-1|.|.|TRBV11-3
CASSLGGGEAFF
TGTGCCAGCAGCCTCGGGGGGGGTGAAGCTTTCTTT
>TRBJ2-7|TRBD2|.|TRBV6-2/TRBV6-3
CASSYSYISGGKQYF
TGTGCCAGCAGTTACTCGTACATTAGCGGGGGAAAGCAGTACTTC
>TRBJ2-7|TRBD2|.|TRBV10-1
CANQGALLREGPNEQYF
TGCGCCAACCAAGGGGCCCTTTTGCGGGAGGGCCCCAACGAGCAGTACTTC
>TRBJ2-1|TRBD1|.|TRBV19
CASSISPGGRGYNEQFF
TGTGCCAGTAGTATTTCCCCAGGGGGCAGGGGTTACAATGAGCAGTTCTTC
>TRBJ2-7|TRBD2|.|TRBV4-3
CASRHAGRAHEQYF
TGCGCCAGCAGGCACGCCGGGAGGGCCCACGAGCAGTACTTC
>TRBJ1-1|TRBD1|.|TRBV6-5
CASSHRQGPAEAFF
TGTGCCAGCAGTCATAGACAGGGGCCTGCTGAAGCTTTCTTT
>TRBJ2-5|.|.|TRBV24-1
CATSEPGIYQETQYF
TGTGCCACCAGTGAACCAGGGATATACCAAGAGACCCAGTACTTC
>TRBJ1-3|.|.|TRBV6-5
CASSVTRSGNTIYF
TGTGCCAGCAGCGTCACACGCTCTGGAAACACCATATATTTT
>TRBJ1-4|.|.|TRBV6-5
CASSLTASNEKLFF
TGTGCCAGCAGTTTGACAGCCTCTAATGAAAAACTGTTTTTT
>TRBJ1-1|TRBD1|.|TRBV19
CASRDRGYTEAFF
TGTGCCAGTAGGGACAGGGGCTACACTGAAGCTTTCTTT
>TRBJ1-5|TRBD1|.|TRBV6-1
CASSDWGQGYSNQPQHF
TGTGCCAGCAGTGACTGGGGACAGGGGTATAGCAATCAGCCCCAGCATTTT
>TRBJ2-1|.|.|TRBV23-1
CASSRTIQTQPSSYNEQFF
TGCGCCAGCAGTCGAACGATACAGACACAGCCGAGCTCCTACAATGAGCAGTTCTTC
>TRBJ2-1|.|.|TRBV10-3
CAISEGNKDEQFF
TGTGCCATCAGTGAGGGAAATAAGGATGAGCAGTTCTTC
>TRBJ2-7|TRBD1|.|TRBV24-1
CATSDTGQGAGGSPYEQYF
TGTGCCACCAGTGACACGGGACAGGGGGCCGGCGGAAGTCCCTACGAGCAGTACTTC
>TRBJ1-2|TRBD1|.|TRBV4-2
CASSQSSTGGGNGYTF
TGTGCCAGCAGCCAATCTTCCACAGGGGGCGGTAATGGCTACACCTTC
>TRBJ2-7|.|.|TRBV30
CAWTQTDSYEQYF
TGTGCCTGGACCCAGACCGACTCCTACGAGCAGTACTTC
>TRBJ1-5|.|.|TRBV5-6
CASSPHRGSPGARNQPQHF
TGTGCCAGCAGCCCTCACCGCGGGTCCCCAGGGGCTCGGAATCAGCCCCAGCATTTT
>TRBJ1-3|.|.|TRBV5-1
CASSPQGVSGNTIYF
TGCGCCAGCAGCCCCCAGGGTGTTTCTGGAAACACCATATATTTT
>TRBJ2-1|TRBD2|.|TRBV6-1
CASSDGGRAMDEQFF
TGTGCCAGCAGTGATGGCGGGAGGGCCATGGATGAGCAGTTCTTC
>TRBJ1-1|TRBD1|.|TRBV3-1/TRBV3-2
CASSWDRNTEAFF
TGTGCCAGCAGCTGGGACAGGAACACTGAAGCTTTCTTT
>TRBJ2-7|TRBD2|.|TRBV10-2
CASSELSIAGTSYEQYF
TGCGCCAGCAGTGAGTTGAGCATCGCCGGGACTAGCTACGAGCAGTACTTC
>TRBJ1-2|.|.|TRBV29-1
CSVNALTGFYGYTF
TGCAGCGTTAACGCTCTGACGGGGTTTTATGGCTACACCTTC
>TRBJ1-5|.|few|TRBV12-3/TRBV12-4
CASSRGSNQPQHF
TGTGCCAGCAGCAGGGGCAGCAATCAGCCCCAGCATTTT
>TRBJ2-7|.|.|TRBV9
CASSVGGISYEQYF
TGTGCCAGCAGCGTAGGCGGGATCTCCTACGAGCAGTACTTC
>TRBJ2-7|.|once|TRBV15
CATSRDLVYEQYF
TGTGCCACCAGCAGAGATTTAGTCTACGAGCAGTACTTC
>TRBJ1-2|.|.|TRBV6-7
CASSYSSSPGKPRGYTF
TGTGCCAGCAGTTACTCGAGTAGTCCCGGGAAACCGAGGGGCTACACCTTC
>TRBJ1-2|.|once|TRBV7-6
CASSLFYRDEIHGYTF
TGTGCCAGCAGCTTATTTTACCGGGACGAGATCCATGGCTACACCTTC
>TRBJ2-7|.|.|TRBV27
CASSLTSSYEQYF
TGTGCCAGCAGTTTAACAAGCTCCTACGAGCAGTACTTC
>TRBJ2-2|.|.|TRBV7-8
CASSVRAKSTGELFF
TGTGCCAGCAGCGTCCGGGCAAAAAGCACCGGGGAGCTGTTTTTT
>TRBJ1-4|.|.|TRBV4-2
CASSVIDGGSEKLFF
TGTGCCAGCAGCGTAATCGACGGTGGGTCAGAAAAACTGTTTTTT
>TRBJ2-1|.|.|TRBV24-1
CATSDPSRRERQFF
TGTGCCACCAGTGATCCCAGTCGAAGGGAAAGGCAGTTCTTC
>TRBJ2-3|TRBD2|.|TRBV15
CATSRAASGPTDTQYF
TGTGCCACCAGCAGAGCGGCTAGCGGTCCCACAGATACGCAGTATTTT
>TRBJ2-5|.|.|TRBV3-1/TRBV3-2
CASSQALVPQETQYF
TGTGCCAGCAGCCAAGCTCTAGTCCCCCAAGAGACCCAGTACTTC
>TRBJ1-2|.|.|TRBV7-9
CASSLGGSHRGYTF
TGTGCCAGCAGCTTAGGGGGAAGTCATCGGGGCTACACCTTC
>TRBJ2-5|.|.|TRBV2
CASRRGGGTQYF
TGTGCCAGCAGGAGGGGCGGCGGGACCCAGTACTTC
>TRBJ1-2|.|once|TRBV9
CASSVGSGNYGYTF
TGTGCCAGCAGCGTAGGGTCGGGTAACTATGGCTACACCTTC
>TRBJ2-1|TRBD2|.|TRBV18
CASSPSALAGAYNEQFF
TGTGCCAGCTCACCCTCAGCCTTGGCGGGAGCCTACAATGAGCAGTTCTTC
>TRBJ2-2|.|.|TRBV5-1
CATGDTGELFF
TGCGCCACCGGGGACACCGGGGAGCTGTTTTTT
>TRBJ1-1|.|.|TRBV24-1
CATTLTGTEAFF
TGTGCCACCACCTTGACAGGTACTGAAGCTTTCTTT
>TRBJ2-6|.|.|TRBV11-3
CASRMDLANVLTF
TGTGCCAGCAGAATGGACTTGGCCAACGTCCTGACTTTC
>TRBJ1-4|.|.|TRBV9
CASSVELREKLFF
TGTGCCAGCAGCGTAGAACTGCGGGAAAAACTGTTTTTT
>TRBJ2-2|.|.|TRBV7-3
CASSHGGNMVGELFF
TGTGCCAGCAGCCATGGTGGTAATATGGTCGGGGAGCTGTTTTTT
>TRBJ2-1|.|.|TRBV19
CASSIGVRMNEQFF
TGTGCCAGTAGTATTGGGGTCAGGATGAATGAGCAGTTCTTC